This TCR beta chain came from a study of shared clonotypes between healthy human individuals. Study-wide context: The study used three CD4 naive, three CD4 memory, two CD8 naive and one CD8 memory plate per donor.

CD45RO-negative cells were positively selected for CCR7, leaving out terminally differentiated effector memory CD45RA+ cells. Study-wide points: When naive CD4 clonotypes were compared across a few donors, approximately 4.9% were shared.

Some clones are missing from TCRdb's copy, which holds only in-frame ones; the method was immunoSEQ multiplex PCR. The sample carries 2 million or so clones, about 95% recorded once. CDR1 GTSNPN and CDR2 SVGIG come from the germline V gene (reference sequence). Trimming cost V 1 base and J 6 bases, with 10 bases left between them. This CDR3 comprises 13 residues. A remark on this clone: Its antigen is currently unknown.

This chain joins TRBV30 and TRBJ1-5; no clear D gene. The material sequenced was naive CD8+ T cells sorted from blood. This receptor was obtained from a man younger than 35 in good health. The CDR3 region has the DNA TGTGCCTGGAGTGGACATTTCATTCAGCCCCAGCATTTT. Amino acid sequence: CAWSGHFIQPQHF.